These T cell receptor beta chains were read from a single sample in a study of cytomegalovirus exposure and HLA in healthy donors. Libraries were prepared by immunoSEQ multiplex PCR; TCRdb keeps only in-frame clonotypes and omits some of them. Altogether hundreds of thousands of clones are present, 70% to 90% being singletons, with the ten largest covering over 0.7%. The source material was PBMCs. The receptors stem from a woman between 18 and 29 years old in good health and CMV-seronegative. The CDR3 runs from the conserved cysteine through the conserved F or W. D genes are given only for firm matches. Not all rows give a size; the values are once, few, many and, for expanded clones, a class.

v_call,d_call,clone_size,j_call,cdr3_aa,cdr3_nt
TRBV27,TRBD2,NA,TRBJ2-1,CASSYKKRERSNEQFF,TGTGCCAGCAGTTACAAAAAGCGGGAGCGCTCCAATGAGCAGTTCTTC
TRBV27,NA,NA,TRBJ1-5,CASSLNPLRDSNQPQHF,TGTGCCAGCAGTTTAAATCCCCTCCGGGATAGCAATCAGCCCCAGCATTTT
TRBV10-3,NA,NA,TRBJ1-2,CAISASLDSGYTF,TGTGCCATCAGCGCTTCCTTAGACTCTGGCTACACCTTC
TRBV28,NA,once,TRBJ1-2,CASSTQGGSGYTF,TGTGCCAGCAGTACGCAGGGAGGATCTGGCTACACCTTC
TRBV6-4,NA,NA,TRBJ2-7,CASSAGNPGDEQYF,TGTGCCAGCAGTGCAGGGAACCCGGGCGACGAGCAGTACTTC
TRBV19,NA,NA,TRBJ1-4,CASSDRVVEKLFF,TGTGCCAGTAGTGACCGGGTCGTCGAAAAACTGTTTTTT
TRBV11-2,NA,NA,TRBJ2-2,CASSLETRAGELFF,TGTGCCAGCAGCTTAGAAACTAGGGCCGGGGAGCTGTTTTTT
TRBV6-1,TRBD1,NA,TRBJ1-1,CASSADRGGTEAFF,TGTGCCAGCAGTGCCGACAGGGGTGGAACTGAAGCTTTCTTT
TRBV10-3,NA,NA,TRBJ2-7,CAITPAGGRDEQYF,TGTGCCATCACTCCGGCAGGAGGGAGAGACGAGCAGTACTTC
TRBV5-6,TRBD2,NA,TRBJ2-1,CASSRGAGGPVKQFF,TGTGCCAGCAGCCGAGGGGCGGGGGGGCCGGTTAAGCAGTTCTTC
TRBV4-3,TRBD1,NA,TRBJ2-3,CASSQDRGQGANTQYF,TGCGCCAGCAGCCAAGATAGGGGACAGGGGGCTAATACGCAGTATTTT
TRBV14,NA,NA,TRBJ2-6,CASSQLRGGGLGSGANVLTF,TGTGCCAGCAGCCAACTCCGAGGGGGTGGGCTCGGGTCTGGGGCCAACGTCCTGACTTTC
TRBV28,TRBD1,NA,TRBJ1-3,CASSPYAGQGAGNTIYF,TGTGCCAGCAGTCCCTACGCTGGACAGGGGGCTGGAAACACCATATATTTT
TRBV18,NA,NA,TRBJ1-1,CASSPGAGNTEAFF,TGTGCCAGCTCACCTGGAGCGGGGAACACTGAAGCTTTCTTT
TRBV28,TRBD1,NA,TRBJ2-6,CASSSPGQAGANVLTF,TGTGCCAGCAGTTCACCTGGACAGGCTGGGGCCAACGTCCTGACTTTC
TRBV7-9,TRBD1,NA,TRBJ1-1,CASRLGGVEEDTEAFF,TGTGCCAGCAGGTTAGGGGGCGTAGAAGAGGACACTGAAGCTTTCTTT
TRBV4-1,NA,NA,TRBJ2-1,CASSQLPGLRQFF,TGCGCCAGCAGCCAACTTCCGGGACTGCGACAGTTCTTC
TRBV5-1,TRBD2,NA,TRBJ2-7,CASSPGLAGAYEQYF,TGCGCCAGCAGCCCCGGACTAGCGGGAGCCTACGAGCAGTACTTC
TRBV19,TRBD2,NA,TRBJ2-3,CASRTGTSIGTQYF,TGTGCCAGTAGAACCGGGACTAGCATCGGTACGCAGTATTTT
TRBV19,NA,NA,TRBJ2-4,CASSISNVEYF,TGTGCCAGTAGTATCAGTAACGTTGAGTACTTC
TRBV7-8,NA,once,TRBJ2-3,CASSFGQSVPLDTQYF,TGTGCCAGCAGCTTTGGGCAGTCCGTTCCTCTAGATACGCAGTATTTT
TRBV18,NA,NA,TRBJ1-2,CASSPEGPGKNYGYTF,TGTGCCAGCTCCCCCGAAGGTCCAGGAAAGAACTATGGCTACACCTTC
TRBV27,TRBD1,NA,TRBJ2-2,CASSLLGQAFSNTGELFF,TGTGCCAGCAGTTTATTGGGACAGGCCTTCTCGAACACCGGGGAGCTGTTTTTT
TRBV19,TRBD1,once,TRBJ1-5,CATGTGQGYQPQHF,TGTGCCACCGGAACTGGACAGGGGTATCAGCCCCAGCATTTT
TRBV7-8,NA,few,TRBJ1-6,CASSLGRAPNSPLHF,TGTGCCAGCAGCTTAGGCAGGGCTCCCAATTCACCCCTCCACTTT
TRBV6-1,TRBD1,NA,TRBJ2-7,CASTLTGSSYEQYF,TGTGCCAGCACCCTGACAGGGAGCTCCTACGAGCAGTACTTC
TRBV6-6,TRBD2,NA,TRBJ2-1,CASSPSGTSGRNEQFF,TGTGCCAGCAGTCCATCCGGGACTAGCGGGAGAAATGAGCAGTTCTTC
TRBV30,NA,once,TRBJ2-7,CAWSAGPAYEQYF,TGTGCCTGGAGTGCTGGGCCGGCCTACGAGCAGTACTTC
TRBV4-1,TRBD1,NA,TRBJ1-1,CASSPSRTGGGDTEAFF,TGCGCCAGCAGCCCAAGTCGGACAGGGGGTGGTGACACTGAAGCTTTCTTT
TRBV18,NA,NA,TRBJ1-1,CASSPLQNTEAFF,TGTGCCAGCTCACCATTACAGAACACTGAAGCTTTCTTT
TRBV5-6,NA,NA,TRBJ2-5,CASSLRREMLETQYF,TGTGCCAGCAGCTTAAGACGGGAGATGTTGGAGACCCAGTACTTC
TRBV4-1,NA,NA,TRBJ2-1,CASSQDSVPGRGQFF,TGCGCCAGCAGCCAAGATAGTGTTCCGGGCAGGGGGCAGTTCTTC
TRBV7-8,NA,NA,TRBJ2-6,CASSLAGGGSGANVLTF,TGTGCCAGCAGCTTAGCGGGAGGGGGGTCTGGGGCCAACGTCCTGACTTTC
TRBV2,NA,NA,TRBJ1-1,CASRQSMNTEAFF,TGTGCCAGCAGACAGTCCATGAACACTGAAGCTTTCTTT
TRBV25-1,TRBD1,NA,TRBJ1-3,CASIGDSLNSGNTIYF,TGTGCCAGCATTGGGGACAGCTTGAACTCTGGAAACACCATATATTTT
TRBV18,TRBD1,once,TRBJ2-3,CASSRTGSSTDTQYF,TGTGCCAGCTCACGGACAGGGTCTAGCACAGATACGCAGTATTTT
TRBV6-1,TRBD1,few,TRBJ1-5,CASKTGNQPQHF,TGTGCCAGTAAGACAGGGAATCAGCCCCAGCATTTT
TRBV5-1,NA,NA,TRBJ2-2,CASSKGTGELFF,TGCGCCAGCAGCAAGGGGACCGGGGAGCTGTTTTTT
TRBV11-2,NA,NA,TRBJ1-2,CASSLIGDGYTF,TGTGCCAGCAGCTTAATAGGAGACGGCTACACCTTC
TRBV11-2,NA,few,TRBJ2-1,CASSSPSEEQFF,TGTGCCAGCAGCTCCCCTAGCGAGGAGCAGTTCTTC
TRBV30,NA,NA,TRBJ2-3,CAWNAGQDTQYF,TGTGCCTGGAACGCGGGACAGGATACGCAGTATTTT
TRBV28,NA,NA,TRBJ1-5,CASSLSSSGPQHF,TGTGCCAGCAGTTTATCTTCAAGCGGGCCCCAGCATTTT
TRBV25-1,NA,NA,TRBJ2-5,CASSEPRGSQETQYF,TGTGCCAGCAGTGAGCCCCGGGGATCACAAGAGACCCAGTACTTC
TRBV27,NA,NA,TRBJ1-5,CASSQTGYDQPQHF,TGTGCCAGCAGTCAGACAGGATACGATCAGCCCCAGCATTTT
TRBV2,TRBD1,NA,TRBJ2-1,CASRDRGYNEQFF,TGTGCCAGCCGGGACAGGGGCTACAATGAGCAGTTCTTC
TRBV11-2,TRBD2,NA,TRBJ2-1,CASSPSGTRGLNEQFF,TGTGCCAGCAGCCCCTCCGGGACTAGAGGTTTGAATGAGCAGTTCTTC
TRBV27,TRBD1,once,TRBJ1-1,CASAPGQRNRNTEAFF,TGTGCCAGCGCCCCGGGACAGAGAAATCGGAACACTGAAGCTTTCTTT
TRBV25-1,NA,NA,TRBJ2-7,CASDAGYEQYF,TGTGCCAGTGACGCAGGCTACGAGCAGTACTTC
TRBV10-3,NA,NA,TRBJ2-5,CAISTDSLKQETQYF,TGTGCCATCAGCACGGACAGCCTTAAACAAGAGACCCAGTACTTC
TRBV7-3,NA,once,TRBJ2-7,CASSLSLGDSYEQYF,TGTGCCAGCAGCTTATCCCTCGGGGACTCCTACGAGCAGTACTTC
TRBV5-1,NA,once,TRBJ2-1,CASSMARRTGSSIAGVVQFF,TGCGCCAGCAGCATGGCTCGCAGGACAGGGTCTTCGATAGCGGGAGTTGTTCAGTTCTTC
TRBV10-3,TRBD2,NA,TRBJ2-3,CAIREREGTDTQYF,TGTGCCATCAGGGAGCGGGAGGGCACAGATACGCAGTATTTT
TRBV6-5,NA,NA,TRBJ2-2,CASSPKNTGELFF,TGTGCCAGCAGTCCAAAGAACACCGGGGAGCTGTTTTTT
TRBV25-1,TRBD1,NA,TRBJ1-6,CASSQGALYNSPLHF,TGTGCCAGCTCACAGGGGGCGTTGTATAATTCACCCCTCCACTTT
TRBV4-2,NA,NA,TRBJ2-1,CASSQMSEEQFF,TGTGCCAGCAGCCAAATGAGTGAAGAGCAGTTCTTC
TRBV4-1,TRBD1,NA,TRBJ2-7,CASSQHRGSYEQYF,TGCGCCAGCAGCCAACACAGGGGTAGCTACGAGCAGTACTTC
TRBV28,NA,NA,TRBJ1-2,CASNLIGGSVGYTF,TGTGCCAGCAATCTTATCGGGGGAAGTGTTGGCTACACCTTC
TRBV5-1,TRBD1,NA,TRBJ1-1,CASSAGTAYTEAFF,TGCGCCAGCAGCGCCGGGACAGCCTACACTGAAGCTTTCTTT
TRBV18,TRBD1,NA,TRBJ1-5,CASGKGGGQGGNQPQHF,TGTGCCAGCGGGAAGGGAGGAGGACAGGGAGGCAATCAGCCCCAGCATTTT